A single sample gave rise to the 32 T cell receptor beta chains below, sequenced in a study of post-analysis software for immune sequencing data. Regarding the study as a whole: Included in a set of four or five TRBV segments more frequent in patients than controls were TRBV5-6, TRBV5-1 and TRBV20-1.

Tagging with unique molecular identifiers was a feature of the TCR beta cDNA libraries. TCRdb re-derived calls from the PCR reads in MiXCR, one entry per CDR3 protein. The sample has around 500,000 distinct CDR3 sequences, approximately 31% seen once. Their antigen targets remain unknown. Sequenced input: blood. These receptors were taken from a girl aged 2 to 17 with multiple sclerosis.

The chain couples TRBV5-1 to TRBJ2-1, with D maybe TRBD2 (6 bases). The CDR3 sequence is 14 residues long. The germline V gene has CDR1 SGHRS and CDR2 YFSETQ. Trimming stripped 0 bases from V and 10 bases from J, with 14 bases between. As DNA, the CDR3 is TGCGCCAGCAGCTTGGAGCGGGCAGGGTTGGAGCAGTTCTTC. Encoded protein: CASSLERAGLEQFF.

The gene calls are TRBV7-9 and TRBJ2-7; D is perhaps TRBD1 (5 bases). The CDR3 runs to 14 residues. Germline V gene lookup returns CDR1 SEHNR and CDR2 FQNEAQ (reference sequence). V gave up 1 base and J gave up 2 bases, with 9 bases separating them. This CDR3 is CASSLGLGPYEQYF. Written as DNA, the CDR3 is TGTGCCAGCAGCTTAGGTCTGGGGCCCTACGAGCAGTACTTC.

The chain has TRBV5-1 and TRBJ1-2; no definite D call. This CDR3 has 14 residues. Trimming stripped 0 bases from V and 6 bases from J, with 12 bases between. The germline V gene has CDR1 SGHRS and CDR2 YFSETQ. CDR3 sequence: CASSLEKGSDGYTF. CDR3 in DNA: TGCGCCAGCAGCTTGGAGAAGGGTTCCGATGGCTACACCTTC.

This clonotype was observed a handful of times. The chain employs TRBV4-1 and TRBJ1-2; no clear D gene. Germline CDR1 MGHRA, CDR2 YSYEKL. The CDR3 is made up of 15 amino acids. V was trimmed by 0 bases and J by 4 bases, leaving 12 bases between them. The chain's CDR3 is CASSQEGQAFYGYTF. Here the CDR3 DNA reads TGCGCCAGCAGCCAAGAAGGGCAGGCCTTCTATGGCTACACCTTC.

This clonotype was detected a few times. The genes are TRBV29-1 and TRBJ1-1; D gene ambiguous. Trimming left V 6 bases short and J 0 bases short, with 8 bases between. CDR1 SQVTM and CDR2 ANQGSEA come from the germline V gene. The CDR3 contains 12 residues. The CDR3: CSVTLMNTEAFF. For the CDR3, the DNA is TGCAGCGTGACCCTCATGAACACTGAAGCTTTCTTT.

The rearrangement links TRBV5-6 to TRBJ2-2; D assignment may be TRBD1 or TRBD2 (5 bases each). This CDR3 has 14 amino acids. CDR1 SGHDT and CDR2 YYEEEE come from the germline V gene. V was shortened by 6 bases and J by 5 bases, with 14 bases between the two germline ends. CDR3 in amino acids: CASTGTLRTGELFF. As DNA, the CDR3 is TGTGCCAGCACCGGGACCCTGAGGACCGGGGAGCTGTTTTTT. Based on the CDR3 plus reference TRBV5-6 and TRBJ2-2, the full variable domain is DAGVTQSPTHLIKTRGQQVTLRCSPKSGHDTVSWYQQALGQGPQFIFQYYEEEERQRGNFPDRFSGHQFPNYSSELNVNALLLGDSALYLCASTGTLRTGELFFGEGSRLTVL.

The chain recombines TRBV18 with TRBJ1-2; 7 nucleotides align to TRBD1. The V gene's germline CDR1 is KGHSH and CDR2 LQKENI. V lost 3 bases to trimming and J lost 6 bases; unmatched junction nucleotides: 4. This CDR3 is built from 13 residues. DNA for the CDR3: TGTGCCAGCTCACCGGGACAGAAAGATGGCTACACCTTC. Amino acids: CASSPGQKDGYTF.

The rearrangement uses TRBV2 and TRBJ2-1; maybe TRBD2 (5 bases). V lost 4 bases and J 8 bases, leaving 12 bases between the germline ends. The CDR3 is 13 amino acids. CDR1 SNHLY and CDR2 FYNNEI come from the germline V gene. Here the CDR3 reads CASSVEAWDEQFF. Written as DNA, the CDR3 is TGTGCCAGCAGTGTGGAGGCTTGGGATGAGCAGTTCTTC.

The V and J genes are TRBV5-1 and TRBJ2-7; the D gene is possibly TRBD1 (6 bases). With 4 bases removed from V and 2 bases from J, the gap between germline ends came to 16 bases. The CDR3 is made up of 15 amino acids. The germline V gene has CDR1 SGHRS and CDR2 YFSETQ. DNA of the CDR3: TGCGCCAGCAGCGCCGCTTGGGACAACACCTACGAGCAGTACTTC. Translation gives CASSAAWDNTYEQYF.

CDR3 DNA sequence: TGTGCCAGCCTCAATCTCGGGGGGGGCGAAAATGAGCAGTTCTTC. As protein: CASLNLGGGENEQFF. The rearrangement links TRBV28 to TRBJ2-1, with 8 bases lining up with TRBD2. The V gene's germline CDR1 is MDHEN and CDR2 SYDVKM. The CDR3 contains 15 residues. Germline trimming cut 8 bases from V and 7 bases from J; bases unmatched to any gene: 13.

This chain connects TRBV20-1 to TRBJ1-1, with D unclear. CDR3 length: 13 residues. V was cut by 2 bases and J by 1 base, with 8 bases left in between. Looked up from germline, CDR1 is DFQATT and CDR2 is SNEGSKA (reference sequence). CDR3 in DNA: TGCAGTGCTAGATGGAGGGCGAACACTGAAGCTTTCTTT. Translated: CSARWRANTEAFF.

This clonotype was recorded a few times. The rearrangement links TRBV7-2 to TRBJ2-5; D remains unclear. Germline V lookup: CDR1 SGHTA, CDR2 FQGNSA. Trimming took off 5 bases at V and 4 bases at J, with 11 bases between the two ends. The CDR3 extends over 13 amino acids. The CDR3 DNA sequence: TGTGCCAGCAGCCCAGACTCGGGAGAGACCCAGTACTTC. Amino acids: CASSPDSGETQYF.

The rearrangement uses TRBV10-3 and TRBJ2-1, with D possibly matching TRBD1 (5 bases). V was pared by 2 bases and J by 3 bases, with 8 bases between. The CDR3 spans 14 residues. Germline V gene data show CDR1 as ENHRY and CDR2 as SYGVKD. The DNA for the CDR3 is TGTGCCATCAGTGAGGGACAAATCTACAATGAGCAGTTCTTC. Translated: CAISEGQIYNEQFF.

The chain joins TRBV29-1 to TRBJ1-1; 7 bases match TRBD1. After removal of 4 bases from V and 0 bases from J, the junction contained 8 bases not matched to a gene. Looked up from germline, CDR1 is SQVTM and CDR2 is ANQGSEA. CDR3 size: 15 residues. This chain's CDR3 is CSVGGGFSMNTEAFF. The CDR3 DNA is TGCAGCGTTGGAGGGGGCTTTTCCATGAACACTGAAGCTTTCTTT.

The table lists this clonotype with a few counts. The CDR3 sequence: CASSAGLGNYGQYF. Written as DNA, the CDR3 is TGTGCCAGCAGCGCCGGACTGGGAAACTACGGGCAGTACTTC. The rearrangement links TRBV5-6 to TRBJ2-5; a possible D gene is TRBD2 (5 bases). V dropped 4 bases and J dropped 11 bases, with 21 bases sitting between them. CDR3 length: 14 residues. CDR1 is SGHDT, CDR2 YYEEEE, per germline.

The chain links TRBV29-1 to TRBJ2-3, with 10 positions matching TRBD1. V gave up 4 bases and J gave up 3 bases; unmatched junction bases: 4. CDR1 and CDR2 from the germline V gene are SQVTM and ANQGSEA. The CDR3 runs to 14 residues. This chain's CDR3 is CSVARDRGTDTQYF. In DNA form, the CDR3 reads TGCAGCGTTGCGCGGGACAGGGGTACAGATACGCAGTATTTT.

This clonotype was observed a single time. Germline is not matched at one junction end, which may reflect a read error. CDR3 nucleotides: TGCGCCAGCAGCTTGATCATTGGCGTTCGACACACAGATACGCCGTATTTT. It codes for CASSLIIGVRHTDTPYF. The chain joins TRBV5-1 to TRBJ2-3, with D unclear. Per germline, CDR1 SGHRS and CDR2 YFSETQ. The CDR3 is 17 amino acids.

The rearrangement links TRBV5-1 to TRBJ1-5, with 7 bases identical to TRBD1. Germline lookup yields CDR1 SGHRS and CDR2 YFSETQ. The CDR3 consists of 15 residues. V gave up 2 bases and J gave up 3 bases; unmatched junction bases: 5. In DNA form, the CDR3 reads TGCGCCAGCAGCTTCACGACAGGGAACAATCAGCCCCAGCATTTT. It is translated as CASSFTTGNNQPQHF. Together with reference TRBV5-1 and TRBJ1-5, the CDR3 gives the full variable domain: KAGVTQTPRYLIKTRGQQVTLSCSPISGHRSVSWYQQTPGQGLQFLFEYFSETQRNKGNFPGRFSGRQFSNSRSEMNVSTLELGDSALYLCASSFTTGNNQPQHFGDGTRLSIL.

The V and J genes are TRBV5-1 and TRBJ2-7; D is possibly TRBD1 (6 bases). This CDR3 is 14 amino acids long. The ends were cut back, 3 bases at V and 1 base at J, with 11 bases in the middle. Germline CDR1 is SGHRS and CDR2 is YFSETQ. This chain's CDR3 is CASSSLGQSYEQYF. CDR3 bases: TGCGCCAGCAGCTCGCTGGGACAATCCTACGAGCAGTACTTC.

The V call is TRBV11-2, the J call TRBJ2-1; a possible D gene is TRBD2 (6 bases). V dropped 5 bases and J dropped 4 bases, with 21 bases sitting between them. The CDR3 is made up of 17 amino acids. Germline CDR1 and CDR2: SGHAT and FQNNGV. CDR3 amino acids: CASSVIRMGGWYNEQFF. In DNA, the CDR3 is TGTGCCAGCAGCGTGATAAGGATGGGGGGTTGGTACAATGAGCAGTTCTTC.

The chain links TRBV6-1 to TRBJ2-7; D is perhaps TRBD1 (5 bases). Germline lookup yields CDR1 MNHNS and CDR2 SASEGT. Deletions cut 6 bases from V and 2 bases from J, with 11 bases between. There are 13 residues in the CDR3. The DNA of the CDR3 is TGTGCCAGCAGAATGACAGCGACCTACGAGCAGTACTTC. Amino acids: CASRMTATYEQYF.

This clonotype was picked up a small number of times. This rearrangement joins TRBV5-1 to TRBJ2-1; the D gene is possibly TRBD2 (6 bases). Germline assignment: CDR1 SGHRS and CDR2 YFSETQ. V shed 5 bases and J shed 4 bases, with 25 bases lying between them. The CDR3 has 18 residues. CDR3 sequence: CASSPNGRGLKLYNEQFF. DNA of the CDR3: TGCGCCAGCAGTCCGAACGGGCGGGGCCTCAAATTATACAATGAGCAGTTCTTC.

This clonotype was seen only a few times. The chain combines TRBV20-1 with TRBJ1-5; D gene ambiguous. V gave up 1 base and J gave up 0 bases, with 7 bases separating them. Per the germline V gene, CDR1 is DFQATT and CDR2 is SNEGSKA (reference sequence). CDR3 length: 14 residues. In nucleotides, the CDR3 is TGCAGTGCTAGAGTCACTTATAGCAATCAGCCCCAGCATTTT. It is translated as CSARVTYSNQPQHF.

The chain recombines TRBV7-8 with TRBJ2-1, with TRBD2 matching 10 bases. This CDR3 region has 15 residues. Trimming at V came to 4 bases and at J to 4 bases, leaving 4 bases not matched to a gene. Germline V gives CDR1 SGHVS, CDR2 FQNEAQ. The DNA of the CDR3 is TGTGCCAGCAGCTCGGGACTAGCGTATTACAATGAGCAGTTCTTC. This gives the protein CASSSGLAYYNEQFF.

This clonotype came up many times. The rearrangement uses TRBV29-1 and TRBJ2-1, with D unclear. The CDR3 has 17 amino acids. The V gene lost 1 base and the J gene lost 5 bases, with 21 bases spanning the gap. In germline, CDR1 is SQVTM, CDR2 ANQGSEA. The CDR3 DNA reads TGCAGCGTTGAAGTCCGCGCTTCCTCTTTGCGCCACAATGAGCAGTTCTTC. Protein product: CSVEVRASSLRHNEQFF.

This clonotype showed up many times. The V call is TRBV10-2, the J call TRBJ2-7; unclear D gene. Germline V lookup: CDR1 WSHSY, CDR2 SAAADI. CDR3 length: 12 amino acids. V lost 2 bases and J lost 2, with 4 bases in between. For the CDR3, the DNA is TGCGCCAGCAGTGAGCTAACCTACGAGCAGTACTTC. Translation: CASSELTYEQYF.

This clonotype was seen more than once but under ten times. The chain recombines TRBV7-8 with TRBJ2-6; D unresolved. The CDR3 covers 16 residues. The germline CDR1 and CDR2 sequences are SGHVS and FQNEAQ. Trimming took off 3 bases at V and 4 bases at J, with 13 bases between the two ends. CDR3 nucleotides: TGTGCCAGCAGCTTCAACCCGGTCTCGGGGGCCAACGTCCTGACTTTC. Translation: CASSFNPVSGANVLTF.

This chain links TRBV3-1 with TRBJ1-6; D possibly corresponds to TRBD1 (5 bases). The V gene lost 4 bases and the J gene lost 9 bases, with 10 bases spanning the gap. The CDR3 has 13 residues. The V gene's germline CDR1 is LGHDT and CDR2 YNNKEL (reference sequence). The DNA for the CDR3 is TGTGCCAGCAGCCCAGGGAGGGGTTCACCCCTCCACTTT. It translates to CASSPGRGSPLHF.

The sample holds a few counts of this clonotype. DNA of the CDR3: TGTGCCAGCAGCAAACTAGCGGGGGCCCGTCATGAGCAGTTCTTC. Protein product: CASSKLAGARHEQFF. The J gene is TRBJ2-1, the V gene TRBV7-9; 11 bases line up with TRBD2. Losses at the gene ends were 5 bases for V and 8 bases for J; bases not matched to a gene: 8. This CDR3 region has 15 residues. Per germline, CDR1 SEHNR and CDR2 FQNEAQ (reference sequence).

The chain carries TRBV5-1 and TRBJ2-3, with TRBD2 identical over 12 bases. The CDR3 contains 16 residues. J gave up 3 bases and V 4 bases, and 6 bases lay outside the gene matches. Looked up from germline, CDR1 is SGHRS and CDR2 is YFSETQ. CDR3 coding DNA: TGCGCCAGCAGCAAGCAGACTAGCGGGGGAACAGATACGCAGTATTTT. Amino acids: CASSKQTSGGTDTQYF. Looking up the rest from reference TRBV5-1 and TRBJ2-3 gives the full variable domain: KAGVTQTPRYLIKTRGQQVTLSCSPISGHRSVSWYQQTPGQGLQFLFEYFSETQRNKGNFPGRFSGRQFSNSRSEMNVSTLELGDSALYLCASSKQTSGGTDTQYFGPGTRLTVL.

This clonotype has a handful of counts. V gene TRBV5-1 combines with J gene TRBJ1-6, with D perhaps TRBD1 (6 bases). In germline, CDR1 is SGHRS, CDR2 YFSETQ. This CDR3 contains 15 residues. The V end lost 0 bases, the J end lost 4 bases, and 8 bases lay between the germline ends. CDR3 region: CASSLAGHYNSPLHF. The CDR3 bases are TGCGCCAGCAGCTTGGCGGGACATTATAATTCACCCCTCCACTTT.

J is TRBJ1-6 and V is TRBV7-2; D might be TRBD1 (5 bases). Germline values: CDR1 SGHTA, CDR2 FQGNSA. Deletions cut 5 bases from V and 5 bases from J, with 19 bases between. The CDR3 spans 17 residues. For the CDR3, the DNA is TGTGCCAGCAGCCGCATCTCCGGGGGACTTCATAATTCACCCCTCCACTTT. Its translation is CASSRISGGLHNSPLHF.